The T cell receptor beta chain described here comes from a study of blood T cells in healthy people across ages. Next came a second PCR, run for about 7 to 12 cycles, which used a sample-barcoded 5' primer along with a J-beta primer mix. TCRdb reprocessed the 5' RACE reads with MiXCR, giving one entry per CDR3 protein. The sample lists over a million distinct CDR3 sequences; 45% were seen once. This clonotype was counted only a few times. The antigen is unknown. Study-wide results and caveats: Higher naive T cell percentage went strongly together with higher TCR beta diversity.

Trimming left V 1 base short and J 8 bases short, with 3 bases between. CDR3 length: 12 amino acids. Per germline, CDR1 MNHNS and CDR2 SASEGT. Sample: blood. The sequence came from a woman aged 55-69 years in good health. The chain is built from TRBV6-1 and TRBJ1-6; D call uncertain. CDR3 in DNA: TGTGCCAGCAGTGAAGGACATTCACCCCTCCACTTT. Translated, it gives CASSEGHSPLHF.